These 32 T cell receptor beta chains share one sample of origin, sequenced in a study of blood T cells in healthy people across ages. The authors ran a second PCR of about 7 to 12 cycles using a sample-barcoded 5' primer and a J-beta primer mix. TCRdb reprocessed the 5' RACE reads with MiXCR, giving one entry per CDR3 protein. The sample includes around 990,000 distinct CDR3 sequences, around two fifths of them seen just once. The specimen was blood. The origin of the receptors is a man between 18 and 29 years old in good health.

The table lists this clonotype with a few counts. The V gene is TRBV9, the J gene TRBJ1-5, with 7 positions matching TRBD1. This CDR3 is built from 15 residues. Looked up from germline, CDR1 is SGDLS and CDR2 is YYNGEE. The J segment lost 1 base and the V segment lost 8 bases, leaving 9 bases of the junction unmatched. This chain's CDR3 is CARPQGGRSNQPQHF. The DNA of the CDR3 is TGTGCCAGACCCCAGGGGGGGAGGAGCAATCAGCCCCAGCATTTT.

CDR3 sequence (DNA): TGTGCCAGCAGCATCTGGCGGGGGGACACAGATACGCAGTATTTT. Translated: CASSIWRGDTDTQYF. This sequence joins TRBV6-5 and TRBJ2-3; 8 nucleotides agree with TRBD2. After removal of 6 bases from V and 2 bases from J, the junction contained 7 bases not matched to a gene. Germline-derived CDR1 and CDR2 are MNHEY and SVGAGI. The CDR3 consists of 15 residues.

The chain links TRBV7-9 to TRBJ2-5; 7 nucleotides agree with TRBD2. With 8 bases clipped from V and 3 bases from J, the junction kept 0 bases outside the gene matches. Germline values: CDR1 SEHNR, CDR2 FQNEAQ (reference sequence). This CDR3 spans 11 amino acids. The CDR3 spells CASAGEETQYF. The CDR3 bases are TGTGCCAGCGCGGGGGAAGAGACCCAGTACTTC.

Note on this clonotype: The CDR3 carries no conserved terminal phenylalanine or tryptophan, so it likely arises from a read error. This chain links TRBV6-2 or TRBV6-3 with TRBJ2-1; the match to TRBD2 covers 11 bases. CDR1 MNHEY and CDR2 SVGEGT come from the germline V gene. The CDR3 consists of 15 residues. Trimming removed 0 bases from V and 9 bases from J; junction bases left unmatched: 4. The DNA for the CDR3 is TGTGCCAGCAGTTACTCTAGCGGGGGGGCCTCTGAGCAGTTCTCC. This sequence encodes CASSYSSGGASEQFS.

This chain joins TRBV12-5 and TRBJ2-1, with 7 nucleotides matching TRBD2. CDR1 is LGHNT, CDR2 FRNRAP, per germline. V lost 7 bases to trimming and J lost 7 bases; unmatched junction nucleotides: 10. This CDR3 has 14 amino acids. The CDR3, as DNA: TGTGCTAGTGCCCCGGCCCTAGCGGAGAATGAGCAGTTCTTC. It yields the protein CASAPALAENEQFF.

The CDR3, as DNA: TGTGCCAGCAGCTTCTTAGGTGTCGCTAACTATGGCTACACCTTC. This sequence encodes CASSFLGVANYGYTF. The J gene is TRBJ1-2, the V gene TRBV7-2; D uncertain. Trimming took 3 bases from V and 0 from J, leaving 11 bases between them. The CDR3 is 15 residues long. CDR1 and CDR2 from the germline V gene are SGHTA and FQGNSA.

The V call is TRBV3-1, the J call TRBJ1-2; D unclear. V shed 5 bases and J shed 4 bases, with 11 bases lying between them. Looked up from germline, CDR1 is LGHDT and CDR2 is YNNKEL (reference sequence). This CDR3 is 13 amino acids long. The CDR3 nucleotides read TGTGCCAGCAGCGCAGAAGTATCCTATGGCTACACCTTC. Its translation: CASSAEVSYGYTF.

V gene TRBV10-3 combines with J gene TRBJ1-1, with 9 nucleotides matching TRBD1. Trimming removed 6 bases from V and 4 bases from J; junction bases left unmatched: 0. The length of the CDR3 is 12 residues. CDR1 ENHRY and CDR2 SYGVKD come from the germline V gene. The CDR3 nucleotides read TGTGCCATCAGGACAGGGGGCACTGAAGCTTTCTTT. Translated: CAIRTGGTEAFF.

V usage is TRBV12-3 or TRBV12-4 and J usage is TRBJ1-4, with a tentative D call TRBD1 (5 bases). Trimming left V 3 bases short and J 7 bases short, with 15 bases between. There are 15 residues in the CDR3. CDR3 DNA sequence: TGTGCCAGCAGTTTGACCGGGACTTTAGGTGAAAAACTGTTTTTT. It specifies CASSLTGTLGEKLFF.

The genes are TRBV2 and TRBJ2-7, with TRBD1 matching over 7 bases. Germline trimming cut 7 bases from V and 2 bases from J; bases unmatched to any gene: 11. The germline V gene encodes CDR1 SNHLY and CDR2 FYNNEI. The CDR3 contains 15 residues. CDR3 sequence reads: CASTKGDRVPYEQYF. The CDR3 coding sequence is TGTGCCAGCACCAAAGGAGACAGGGTTCCCTACGAGCAGTACTTC.

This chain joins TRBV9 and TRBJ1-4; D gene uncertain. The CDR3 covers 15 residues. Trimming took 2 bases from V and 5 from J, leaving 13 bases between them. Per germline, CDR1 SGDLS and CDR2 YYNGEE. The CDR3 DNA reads TGTGCCAGCAGCGTCTACAGCGGGGAGAATGAAAAACTGTTTTTT. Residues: CASSVYSGENEKLFF.

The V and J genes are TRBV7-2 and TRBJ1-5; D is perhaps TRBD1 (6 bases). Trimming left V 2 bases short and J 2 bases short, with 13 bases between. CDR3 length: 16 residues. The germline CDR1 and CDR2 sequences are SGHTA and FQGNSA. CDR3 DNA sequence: TGTGCCAGCAGCTTACCGGCGGGGGCTGGCAATCAGCCCCAGCATTTT. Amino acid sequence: CASSLPAGAGNQPQHF.

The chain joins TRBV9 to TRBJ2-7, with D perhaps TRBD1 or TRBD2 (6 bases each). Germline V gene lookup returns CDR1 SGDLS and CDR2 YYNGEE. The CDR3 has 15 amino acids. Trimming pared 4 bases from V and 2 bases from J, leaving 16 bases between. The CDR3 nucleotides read TGTGCCAGCAGCCTCGGGGGCGGTACTCCCTACGAGCAGTACTTC. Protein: CASSLGGGTPYEQYF.

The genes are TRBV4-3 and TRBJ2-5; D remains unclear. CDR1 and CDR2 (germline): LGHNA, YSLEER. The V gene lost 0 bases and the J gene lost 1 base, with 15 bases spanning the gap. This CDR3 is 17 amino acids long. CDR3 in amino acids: CASSQDHPRRIQETQYF. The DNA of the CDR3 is TGCGCCAGCAGCCAAGATCACCCCCGACGGATCCAAGAGACCCAGTACTTC.

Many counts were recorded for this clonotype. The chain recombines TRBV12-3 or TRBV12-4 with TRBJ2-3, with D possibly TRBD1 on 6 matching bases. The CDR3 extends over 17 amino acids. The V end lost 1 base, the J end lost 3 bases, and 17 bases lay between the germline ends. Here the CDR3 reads CASSLVRDTLRTDTQYF. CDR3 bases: TGTGCCAGCAGTTTAGTTCGGGACACACTCAGGACAGATACGCAGTATTTT.

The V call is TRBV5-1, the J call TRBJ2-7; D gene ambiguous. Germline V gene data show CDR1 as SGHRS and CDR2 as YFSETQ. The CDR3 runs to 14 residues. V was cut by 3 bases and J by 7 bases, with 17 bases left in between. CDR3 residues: CASSYNSPYNEQYF. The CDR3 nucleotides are TGCGCCAGCAGCTATAACAGCCCCTACAATGAGCAGTACTTC.

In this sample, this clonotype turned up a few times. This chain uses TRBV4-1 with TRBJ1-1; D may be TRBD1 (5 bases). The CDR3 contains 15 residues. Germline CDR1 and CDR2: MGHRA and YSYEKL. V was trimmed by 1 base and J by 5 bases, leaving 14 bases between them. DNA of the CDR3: TGCGCCAGCAGCCAAGGACTGCCAGGGCAAACTGAAGCTTTCTTT. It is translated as CASSQGLPGQTEAFF.

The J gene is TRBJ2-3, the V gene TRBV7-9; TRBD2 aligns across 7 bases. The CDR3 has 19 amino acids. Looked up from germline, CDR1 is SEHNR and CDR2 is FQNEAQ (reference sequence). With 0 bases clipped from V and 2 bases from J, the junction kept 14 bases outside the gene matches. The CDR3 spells CASSLASLAENSSTDTQYF. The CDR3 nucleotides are TGTGCCAGCAGCTTAGCGAGTCTAGCGGAAAACTCTTCCACAGATACGCAGTATTTT.

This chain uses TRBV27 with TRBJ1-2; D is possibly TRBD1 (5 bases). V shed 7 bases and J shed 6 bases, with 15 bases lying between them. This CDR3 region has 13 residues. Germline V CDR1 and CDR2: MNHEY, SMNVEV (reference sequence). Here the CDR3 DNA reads TGTGCCAGCACCCAGACCTGGGGGGATGGCTACACCTTC. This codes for CASTQTWGDGYTF.

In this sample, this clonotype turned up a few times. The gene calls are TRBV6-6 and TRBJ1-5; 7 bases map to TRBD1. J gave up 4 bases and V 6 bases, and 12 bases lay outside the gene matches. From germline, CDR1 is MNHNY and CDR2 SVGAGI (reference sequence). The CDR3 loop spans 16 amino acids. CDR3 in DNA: TGTGCCAGCAGCCTAGGCTTGGACAGGCGAAATCAGCCCCAGCATTTT. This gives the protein CASSLGLDRRNQPQHF.

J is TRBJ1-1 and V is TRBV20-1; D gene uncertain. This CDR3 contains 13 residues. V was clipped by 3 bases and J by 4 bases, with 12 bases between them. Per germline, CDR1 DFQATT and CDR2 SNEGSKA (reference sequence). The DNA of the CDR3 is TGCAGTGCTAGGTCGCAGGAAGCCACTGAAGCTTTCTTT. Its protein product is CSARSQEATEAFF.

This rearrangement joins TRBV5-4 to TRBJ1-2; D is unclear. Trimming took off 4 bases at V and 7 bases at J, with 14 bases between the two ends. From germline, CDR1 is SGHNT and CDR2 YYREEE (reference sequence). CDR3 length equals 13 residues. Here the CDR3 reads CASSQDRLGGYTF. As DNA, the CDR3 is TGTGCCAGCAGCCAGGACCGTTTGGGTGGCTACACCTTC.

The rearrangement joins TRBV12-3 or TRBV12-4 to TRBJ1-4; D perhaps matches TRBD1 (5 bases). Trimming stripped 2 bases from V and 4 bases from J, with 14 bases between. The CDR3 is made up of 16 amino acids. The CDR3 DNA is TGTGCCAGCAGTTTACAACGGCAGGGCCGTAATGAAAAACTGTTTTTT. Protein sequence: CASSLQRQGRNEKLFF.

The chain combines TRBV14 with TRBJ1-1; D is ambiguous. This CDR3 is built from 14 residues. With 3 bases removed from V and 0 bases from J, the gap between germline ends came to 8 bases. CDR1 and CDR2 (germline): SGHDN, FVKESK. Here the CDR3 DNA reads TGTGCCAGCAGCCAGGCAGGTATGAACACTGAAGCTTTCTTT. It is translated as CASSQAGMNTEAFF.

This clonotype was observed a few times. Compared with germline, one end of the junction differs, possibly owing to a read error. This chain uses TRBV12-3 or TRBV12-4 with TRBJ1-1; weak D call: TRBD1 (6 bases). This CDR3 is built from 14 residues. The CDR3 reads CASSPGRGDTETFF. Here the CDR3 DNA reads TGTGCCAGCAGTCCCGGCCGGGGGGACACTGAAACTTTCTTT.

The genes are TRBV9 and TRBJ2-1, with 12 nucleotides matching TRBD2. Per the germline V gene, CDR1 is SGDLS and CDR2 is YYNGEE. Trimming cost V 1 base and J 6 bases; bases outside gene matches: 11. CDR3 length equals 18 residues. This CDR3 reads CASSVRTSGGRGANEQFF. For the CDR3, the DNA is TGTGCCAGCAGCGTAAGAACTAGCGGGGGGAGAGGAGCCAATGAGCAGTTCTTC. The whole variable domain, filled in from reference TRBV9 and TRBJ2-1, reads DSGVTQTPKHLITATGQRVTLRCSPRSGDLSVYWYQQSLDQGLQFLIQYYNGEERAKGNILERFSAQQFPDLHSELNLSSLELGDSALYFCASSVRTSGGRGANEQFFGPGTRLTVL.

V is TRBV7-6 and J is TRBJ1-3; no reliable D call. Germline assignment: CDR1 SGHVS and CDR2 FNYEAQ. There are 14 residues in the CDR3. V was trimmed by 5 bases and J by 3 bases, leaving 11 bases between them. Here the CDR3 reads CASSPLVNGNTIYF. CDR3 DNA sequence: TGTGCCAGCAGCCCCCTTGTTAATGGAAACACCATATATTTT. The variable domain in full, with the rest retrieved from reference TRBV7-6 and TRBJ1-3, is GAGVSQSPRYKVTKRGQDVALRCDPISGHVSLYWYRQALGQGPEFLTYFNYEAQQDKSGLPNDRFSAERPEGSISTLTIQRTEQRDSAMYRCASSPLVNGNTIYFGEGSWLTVV.

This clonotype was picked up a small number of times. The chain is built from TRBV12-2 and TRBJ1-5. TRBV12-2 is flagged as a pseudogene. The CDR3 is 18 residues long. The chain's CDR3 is CASRLAGVATWGNQPQHF. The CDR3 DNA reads TGTGCAAGTCGCTTAGCAGGAGTGGCGACTTGGGGCAATCAGCCCCAGCATTTT.

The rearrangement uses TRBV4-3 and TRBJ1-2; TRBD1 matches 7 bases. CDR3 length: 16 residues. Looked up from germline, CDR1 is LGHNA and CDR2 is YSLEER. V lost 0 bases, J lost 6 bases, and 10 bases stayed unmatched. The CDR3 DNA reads TGCGCCAGCAGCCAAGATTTAAAGACAGGGAAGCATGGCTACACCTTC. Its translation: CASSQDLKTGKHGYTF.

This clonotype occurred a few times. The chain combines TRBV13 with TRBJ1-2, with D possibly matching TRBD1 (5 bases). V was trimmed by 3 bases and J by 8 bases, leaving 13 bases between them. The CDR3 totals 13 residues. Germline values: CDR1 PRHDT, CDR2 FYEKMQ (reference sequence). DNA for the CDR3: TGTGCCAGCAGCTTTACCAGGGTACAAGGCTACACCTTC. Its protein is CASSFTRVQGYTF.

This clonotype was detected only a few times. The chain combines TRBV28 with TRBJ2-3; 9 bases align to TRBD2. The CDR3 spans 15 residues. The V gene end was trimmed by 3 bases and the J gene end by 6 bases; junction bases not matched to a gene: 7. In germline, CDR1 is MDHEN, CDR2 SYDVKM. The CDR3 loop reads CASSFSSGAEDTQYF. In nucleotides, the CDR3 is TGTGCCAGCAGTTTCTCTAGCGGGGCCGAGGATACGCAGTATTTT.

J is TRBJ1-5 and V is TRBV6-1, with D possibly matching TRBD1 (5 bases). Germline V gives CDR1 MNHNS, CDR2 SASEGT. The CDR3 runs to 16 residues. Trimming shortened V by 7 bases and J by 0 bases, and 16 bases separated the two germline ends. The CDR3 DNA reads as TGTGCCAGCAAGAAGGGACGGGGCTATAGCAATCAGCCCCAGCATTTT. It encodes CASKKGRGYSNQPQHF.